These 18 T cell receptor beta chains share one sample of origin, sequenced in a study of blood T cell repertoires in COVID-19. This table comes from immunoSEQ multiplex PCR, and its TCRdb copy is limited to in-frame clones, with some not included. The data contain some 100,000 clones, approximately 91% of them seen just once; the ten biggest clones take up about 1%. The sequencing sample was made of peripheral blood. These TCRs come from a man in his 60s with acute or convalescent COVID-19.

The chain carries TRBV5-1 and TRBJ2-5, with TRBD1 matching 8 bases. The CDR3 sequence is 14 residues long. CDR1 and CDR2 (germline): SGHRS, YFSETQ. Trimming took 5 bases from V and 5 from J; bases not matched to a gene: 8. The CDR3 DNA is TGCGCCAGCAGTTGGGACAGGCCCCGGGAGACCCAGTACTTC. Encoded protein: CASSWDRPRETQYF.

This chain uses TRBV9 with TRBJ1-1, with D unclear. Germline values: CDR1 SGDLS, CDR2 YYNGEE. The CDR3 totals 15 residues. V was shortened by 3 bases and J by 1 base, with 13 bases between the two germline ends. The CDR3 loop is CASSATGERNTEAFF. Written as DNA, the CDR3 is TGTGCCAGCAGCGCCACTGGGGAGAGGAACACTGAAGCTTTCTTT.

This chain uses TRBV9 with TRBJ2-1; D may be TRBD2 (6 bases). V lost 0 bases and J 10 bases, leaving 17 bases between the germline ends. CDR1 and CDR2 from the germline V gene are SGDLS and YYNGEE. This CDR3 is 15 amino acids long. The CDR3 DNA is TGTGCCAGCAGCGTAGAGGGACTCCGCAGCGGGGAGCAGTTCTTC. Amino acid sequence: CASSVEGLRSGEQFF.

DNA for the CDR3: TGTGCCAGCAGTTCCTGGGACAAGAACACCGGGGAGCTGTTTTTT. Its translation: CASSSWDKNTGELFF. The chain uses TRBV28 and TRBJ2-2; a weak D match, TRBD1 (6 bases). The CDR3 length is 15 residues. Trimming took 4 bases from V and 1 from J, leaving 10 bases between them. Germline CDR1 reads MDHEN; CDR2 reads SYDVKM. The full variable domain, with the rest looked up from reference TRBV28 and TRBJ2-2, is DVKVTQSSRYLVKRTGEKVFLECVQDMDHENMFWYRQDPGLGLRLIYFSYDVKMKEKGDIPEGYSVSREKKERFSLILESASTNQTSMYLCASSSWDKNTGELFFGEGSRLTVL.

The chain combines TRBV5-4 with TRBJ2-3; 9 nucleotides match TRBD2. CDR1 is SGHNT and CDR2 is YYREEE in the germline V gene (reference sequence). The CDR3 extends over 15 amino acids. V trimming: 4 bases; J trimming: 1 base; junction bases outside the gene matches: 4. CDR3: CASSPRTSGTDTQYF. DNA for the CDR3: TGTGCCAGCAGCCCGAGGACTAGCGGCACAGATACGCAGTATTTT.

The rearrangement joins TRBV29-1 to TRBJ2-2, with 8 positions matching TRBD1. Germline V gene lookup returns CDR1 SQVTM and CDR2 ANQGSEA. V trimming: 4 bases; J trimming: 7 bases; junction bases outside the gene matches: 5. The CDR3 sequence is 13 residues long. CDR3 nucleotide sequence: TGCAGCGTTGTCCCAGGGGGCGGCGGGGAGCTGTTTTTT. Its translation: CSVVPGGGGELFF.

This chain connects TRBV7-2 to TRBJ2-1, with 13 bases lining up with TRBD2. This CDR3 region has 15 residues. The V gene's germline CDR1 is SGHTA and CDR2 FQGNSA. Trimming took 5 bases from V and 6 from J; bases not matched to a gene: 4. DNA of the CDR3: TGTGCCAGCAGCCCACGACTAGCGGGAGGCAATGAGCAGTTCTTC. It encodes CASSPRLAGGNEQFF.

The CDR3 protein is CASSREPGQGPRAFF. The CDR3 bases are TGCGCCAGCAGCCGCGAACCGGGACAGGGGCCTCGGGCTTTCTTT. This rearrangement joins TRBV5-1 to TRBJ1-1, with 10 bases aligning to TRBD1. This CDR3 is 15 amino acids long. Trimming removed 4 bases from V and 11 bases from J; junction bases left unmatched: 14. The germline V gene has CDR1 SGHRS and CDR2 YFSETQ.

This sequence joins TRBV7-2 and TRBJ2-7; TRBD2 agrees at 12 bases. This CDR3 is built from 16 residues. V dropped 5 bases and J dropped 5; count of bases not matched to a gene: 10. Germline values: CDR1 SGHTA, CDR2 FQGNSA. The CDR3 nucleotides are TGTGCCAGCAGCGAAAATCCTAGCGGGAGGGCCAACGAGCAGTACTTC. This encodes CASSENPSGRANEQYF.

The genes are TRBV7-3 and TRBJ2-2; 13 positions agree with TRBD2. Trimming removed 4 bases from V and 6 bases from J; junction bases left unmatched: 11. Germline values: CDR1 SGHTA, CDR2 FQGTGA. The CDR3 is 18 residues long. The CDR3 coding sequence is TGTGCCAGCAGCTCCCCTGGACTAGCGGGAGATCGGGCCGGGGAGCTGTTTTTT. Translated: CASSSPGLAGDRAGELFF.

CDR3 DNA: TGCGCCAGCAGCCCGGGAGCGGGAGGTAAATACAATGAGCAGTTCTTC. Encoded protein: CASSPGAGGKYNEQFF. V gene TRBV5-1 combines with J gene TRBJ2-1; 9 bases line up with TRBD2. After removal of 4 bases from V and 4 bases from J, the junction contained 9 bases not matched to a gene. CDR3 length: 16 amino acids. CDR1 and CDR2 (germline): SGHRS, YFSETQ.

The V call is TRBV10-3, the J call TRBJ1-1; the D is unclear. Germline CDR1 ENHRY, CDR2 SYGVKD. V dropped 3 bases and J dropped 2 bases, with 7 bases sitting between them. The CDR3 runs 13 residues. DNA for the CDR3: TGTGCCATCAGTGACAAGAGAAACACTGAAGCTTTCTTT. Its protein product is CAISDKRNTEAFF.

This sequence joins TRBV9 and TRBJ1-3; D uncertain. The V and J ends lost 0 bases and 0 bases respectively, with 7 bases between them. The CDR3 runs 15 residues. Germline values: CDR1 SGDLS, CDR2 YYNGEE. The CDR3 protein is CASSVGPPSGNTIYF. Written as DNA, the CDR3 is TGTGCCAGCAGCGTAGGGCCGCCCTCTGGAAACACCATATATTTT.

This clone came up once. The rearrangement uses TRBV28 and TRBJ2-1; D not certain. V gave up 1 base and J gave up 3 bases, with 10 bases separating them. This CDR3 has 15 amino acids. Germline loops: CDR1 MDHEN, CDR2 SYDVKM. CDR3 sequence: CASSLLADFYNEQFF. The DNA for the CDR3 is TGTGCCAGCAGTTTATTGGCGGATTTCTACAATGAGCAGTTCTTC.

This sequence joins TRBV11-2 and TRBJ2-7, with D tentatively TRBD2 (5 bases). Between the trimmed V and J ends, which lost 2 bases and 0 bases, there was a span of 8 bases. Germline CDR1 and CDR2: SGHAT and FQNNGV. The CDR3 has 14 amino acids. CDR3 DNA: TGTGCCAGCAGCTTACCGGACTTCTCCTACGAGCAGTACTTC. It codes for CASSLPDFSYEQYF.

The chain recombines TRBV5-4 with TRBJ2-7; no reliable D call. Germline V gene sequence: CDR1 SGHNT, CDR2 YYREEE (reference sequence). V was clipped by 1 base and J by 0 bases, with 8 bases between them. The CDR3 contains 14 residues. The CDR3 DNA is TGTGCCAGCAGCTTGCCCAGTCACTCCTACGAGCAGTACTTC. Its translation is CASSLPSHSYEQYF.

V usage is TRBV3-1 (or the pseudogene TRBV3-2) and J usage is TRBJ2-3, with D possibly matching TRBD2 (6 bases). This CDR3 has 14 amino acids. V was trimmed by 1 base and J by 5 bases, leaving 10 bases between them. Germline values: CDR1 LGHDT, CDR2 YNNKEL (reference sequence). CDR3 nucleotide sequence: TGTGCCAGCAGCCAAGCCGGGACTGTAGATACGCAGTATTTT. It codes for CASSQAGTVDTQYF.

J is TRBJ2-1 and V is TRBV2, with TRBD2 matching over 13 bases. The CDR3 has 15 residues. The V and J ends lost 6 bases and 6 bases, in that order; junction bases with no gene match: 5. Germline CDR1 reads SNHLY; CDR2 reads FYNNEI. CDR3 protein: CASRVGLAGVNEQFF. The CDR3 DNA reads TGTGCCAGCAGAGTAGGACTAGCGGGAGTCAATGAGCAGTTCTTC.